A single sample gave rise to the 22 T cell receptor beta chains below, sequenced in a study of T cells in tuberculosis. Assay: immunoSEQ multiplex PCR; the TCRdb copy retains only in-frame clones and omits some. The repertoire holds about 41,000 clones, with nearly 97% as singletons. Sequencing used PBMCs. These receptors were obtained from a donor aged 10-29 years with latent tuberculosis or without tuberculosis infection.

This chain connects TRBV5-4 to TRBJ1-6, with TRBD1 matching over 11 bases. The V gene's germline CDR1 is SGHNT and CDR2 YYREEE (reference sequence). CDR3 length: 18 amino acids. The junction had 6 bases not matched to a gene; V was cut back by 1 base and J by 3 bases. The CDR3 coding sequence is TGTGCCAGCAGCTTGATAAGGGACAGGGGGTACTATAATTCACCCCTCCACTTT. Protein product: CASSLIRDRGYYNSPLHF.

J is TRBJ1-2 and V is TRBV19, with 11 bases matching TRBD1. Germline V gene sequence: CDR1 LNHDA, CDR2 SQIVND (reference sequence). After removal of 7 bases from V and 5 bases from J, the junction contained 3 bases not matched to a gene. CDR3 length: 13 residues. Here the CDR3 DNA reads TGTGCCAGTAAGGGGACAGGGGGATATGGCTACACCTTC. Its protein product is CASKGTGGYGYTF.

The chain is built from TRBV2 and TRBJ1-1; D remains unclear. Trimming left V 3 bases short and J 1 base short, with 9 bases between. Germline CDR1 and CDR2: SNHLY and FYNNEI. The CDR3 sequence is 14 residues long. The CDR3 DNA follows: TGTGCCAGCAGTGACCGAGGCAGGAACACTGAAGCTTTCTTT. The encoded protein is CASSDRGRNTEAFF.

The chain combines TRBV7-3 with TRBJ1-1; 8 bases line up with TRBD1. The J segment lost 3 bases and the V segment lost 5 bases, leaving 8 bases of the junction unmatched. Germline values: CDR1 SGHTA, CDR2 FQGTGA. CDR3 size: 15 residues. CDR3 residues: CASSPTGGGHTEAFF. The CDR3, as DNA: TGTGCCAGCAGCCCCACAGGGGGGGGGCACACTGAAGCTTTCTTT.

V gene TRBV28 combines with J gene TRBJ1-4, with D unclear. V gave up 5 bases and J gave up 6 bases, with 19 bases separating them. The CDR3 spans 16 residues. The V gene's germline CDR1 is MDHEN and CDR2 SYDVKM. The CDR3 reads CASSHLSVAADEKLFF. CDR3 nucleotides: TGTGCCAGCAGTCACCTGTCGGTGGCGGCGGATGAAAAACTGTTTTTT.

This rearrangement joins TRBV7-2 to TRBJ2-7; TRBD2 agrees at 10 bases. Germline CDR1 is SGHTA and CDR2 is FQGNSA. V shed 5 bases and J 4 bases; nucleotides not matched to a gene: 2. The CDR3 contains 13 residues. CDR3 loop: CASSLGLAYEQYF. The CDR3 DNA reads TGTGCCAGCAGCCTGGGACTAGCGTACGAGCAGTACTTC.

This chain links TRBV30 with TRBJ1-2; no reliable D call. Germline lookup yields CDR1 GTSNPN and CDR2 SVGIG (reference sequence). The germline V and J ends were trimmed by 8 bases and 8 bases, with 15 bases remaining between them. CDR3 length equals 11 residues. Here the CDR3 reads CARSTGRGYTF. CDR3 DNA: TGTGCCCGGTCAACCGGGAGGGGCTACACCTTC.

V gene TRBV2 combines with J gene TRBJ1-6, with unresolved D. Germline V gene sequence: CDR1 SNHLY, CDR2 FYNNEI. This CDR3 region has 15 residues. The V gene lost 3 bases and the J gene lost 0 bases, with 6 bases spanning the gap. The CDR3 loop is CASSDMSSYNSPLHF. DNA of the CDR3: TGTGCCAGCAGTGATATGAGCTCCTATAATTCACCCCTCCACTTT.

This clone was found once. This CDR3 is CATITWTGRNTEAFF. The CDR3, as DNA: TGTGCCACTATCACTTGGACAGGTCGTAACACTGAAGCTTTCTTT. The rearrangement uses TRBV6-1 and TRBJ1-1; 7 nucleotides align to TRBD1. The CDR3 spans 15 residues. The germline gives CDR1 MNHNS, CDR2 SASEGT. The ends lost 10 bases at V and 2 bases at J; junction bases unmatched: 13.

The chain links TRBV5-5 to TRBJ1-2; unclear D gene. The CDR3 runs 12 residues. CDR1 is SGHKS, CDR2 YYEKEE, per germline (reference sequence). Between the trimmed V and J ends, which lost 0 bases and 4 bases, there was a span of 4 bases. CDR3: CASSLDSYGYTF. The CDR3 DNA reads TGTGCCAGCAGCTTGGACAGCTATGGCTACACCTTC.

The CDR3 protein is CASSLAGVYNSPLHF. CDR3 sequence (DNA): TGTGCCAGCAGCCTGGCAGGGGTCTATAATTCACCCCTCCACTTT. The gene calls are TRBV27 and TRBJ1-6; a weak D match, TRBD1 (6 bases). The V gene lost 6 bases and the J gene lost 3 bases, with 12 bases spanning the gap. Germline V lookup: CDR1 MNHEY, CDR2 SMNVEV (reference sequence). The CDR3 has 15 residues.

The chain uses TRBV7-6 and TRBJ1-1, with unresolved D. Per the germline V gene, CDR1 is SGHVS and CDR2 is FNYEAQ. CDR3 length: 15 residues. V was shortened by 2 bases and J by 0 bases, with 10 bases between the two germline ends. The CDR3 loop reads CASSLSSILNTEAFF. CDR3 coding DNA: TGTGCCAGCAGCTTATCGAGTATATTGAACACTGAAGCTTTCTTT.

This chain joins TRBV11-2 and TRBJ2-3; D is possibly TRBD2 (6 bases). The ends were cut back, 5 bases at V and 0 bases at J, with 12 bases in the middle. From germline, CDR1 is SGHAT and CDR2 FQNNGV. CDR3 length: 15 amino acids. CDR3 in amino acids: CASSQRVYSTDTQYF. The CDR3 coding sequence is TGTGCCAGCAGCCAGCGGGTCTACAGCACAGATACGCAGTATTTT.

The chain combines TRBV5-1 with TRBJ2-5; D is unclear. V was trimmed by 4 bases and J by 5 bases, leaving 18 bases between them. Germline lookup yields CDR1 SGHRS and CDR2 YFSETQ. This CDR3 region has 15 residues. The CDR3: CASSPGLRSWETQYF. As DNA, the CDR3 is TGCGCCAGCAGCCCCGGTCTTCGGTCGTGGGAGACCCAGTACTTC.

V is TRBV10-3 and J is TRBJ1-2; 11 nucleotides match TRBD1. This CDR3 contains 15 residues. Trimming took 5 bases from V and 4 from J; bases not matched to a gene: 6. The germline CDR1 and CDR2 sequences are ENHRY and SYGVKD. DNA of the CDR3: TGTGCCATCAGTTCGGACAGGGGGCCTAGCTATGGCTACACCTTC. Residues: CAISSDRGPSYGYTF.

V is TRBV5-4 and J is TRBJ1-1; D is perhaps TRBD1 (6 bases). Germline lookup yields CDR1 SGHNT and CDR2 YYREEE (reference sequence). Trimming cost V 0 bases and J 3 bases, with 15 bases left between them. This CDR3 region has 16 residues. CDR3 residues: CASSLVVTGLYTEAFF. In nucleotides, the CDR3 is TGTGCCAGCAGCTTGGTCGTCACAGGGTTGTACACTGAAGCTTTCTTT.

The genes are TRBV28 and TRBJ1-5; D is undetermined. The CDR3 totals 15 residues. The germline V and J ends were trimmed by 6 bases and 6 bases, with 18 bases remaining between them. CDR1 and CDR2 from the germline V gene are MDHEN and SYDVKM. CDR3 DNA: TGTGCCAGCAGCTTGGGGTTGGAGGGAAGTCAGCCCCAGCATTTT. Translated: CASSLGLEGSQPQHF.

The V call is TRBV9, the J call TRBJ1-2; 9 nucleotides line up with TRBD1. In germline, CDR1 is SGDLS, CDR2 YYNGEE. V lost 4 bases, J lost 5 bases, and 9 bases stayed unmatched. The CDR3 extends over 15 amino acids. Written as DNA, the CDR3 is TGTGCCAGCAGCTCCGTCGGGACAGGGATTTATGGCTACACCTTC. The encoded protein is CASSSVGTGIYGYTF.

The chain links TRBV4-1 to TRBJ1-5, with 7 positions matching TRBD1. V gave up 2 bases and J gave up 4 bases; unmatched junction bases: 5. The CDR3 covers 15 residues. CDR1 is MGHRA, CDR2 YSYEKL, per germline. Written as DNA, the CDR3 is TGCGCCAGCAGCCAACTACAGGGGCTAAATCAGCCCCAGCATTTT. Translation: CASSQLQGLNQPQHF.

The gene calls are TRBV5-1 and TRBJ2-7, with D perhaps matching TRBD2 (5 bases). The CDR3 runs 15 residues. V gave up 0 bases and J gave up 5 bases, with 15 bases separating them. Germline-derived CDR1 and CDR2 are SGHRS and YFSETQ. The DNA of the CDR3 is TGCGCCAGCAGCTTGGTCGGACTCTTCCTGAACGAGCAGTACTTC. Its translation: CASSLVGLFLNEQYF.

V usage is TRBV30 and J usage is TRBJ1-2; 9 positions match TRBD1. This CDR3 region has 13 residues. Germline loops: CDR1 GTSNPN, CDR2 SVGIG (reference sequence). The junction had 4 bases not matched to a gene; V was cut back by 1 base and J by 7 bases. This CDR3 is CAWSGGQGAGYTF. For the CDR3, the DNA is TGTGCCTGGAGTGGGGGACAGGGAGCTGGCTACACCTTC.

The chain is built from TRBV18 and TRBJ2-7; 12 nucleotides align to TRBD2. The CDR3 runs 15 residues. Germline V lookup: CDR1 KGHSH, CDR2 LQKENI. V lost 2 bases and J lost 4; bases outside the gene matches: 3. The CDR3 sequence: CASSPRTSGTYEQYF. The DNA for the CDR3 is TGTGCCAGCTCACCAAGGACTAGCGGGACATACGAGCAGTACTTC.